This T cell receptor beta chain was observed in a study of T cells in women clearing cervical HPV infection. The CDR3 extends over 14 amino acids. CDR1 and CDR2 (germline): MNHEY, SVGEGT. V was clipped by 6 bases and J by 5 bases; unmatched bases: 9. The protocol was immunoSEQ multiplex PCR, while the TCRdb copy is restricted to in-frame clones and leaves out a portion. Its clone listing holds about 25,000 clones. As to this clone: The read halts 3 residues ahead of the CDR3 end, with the missing end drawn from the germline J gene.

The chain couples TRBV6-2 or TRBV6-3 to TRBJ2-5; TRBD2 aligns across 7 bases. The TCR was taken from a woman between 18 and 69 years old with a cervical HPV16 infection that either progressed to CIN3+ or cleared (not recorded which). The specimen sequenced was blood buffy coat. The CDR3 loop is CASRNSRTRETQYF. Incomplete CDR3 DNA: TGTGCCAGCAGAAACTCGAGGACTAGGGAGACC.